The entry that follows covers one TCR beta chain sequence. Preparation of the TCRbeta library was carried out with unique molecular identifiers. A single record per CDR3 protein comes from TCRdb applying MiXCR to the PCR reads. The sample lists roughly 350,000 distinct CDR3 sequences, about a tenth seen once, with around 2.3% in the top ten. Trimming removed 0 bases from V and 3 bases from J, with 21 bases in between. CDR3 size: 18 residues. CDR1 and CDR2 from the germline V gene are MNHEY and SMNVEV (reference sequence). This sample was included in a study of T-cell reconstitution after alpha-beta-depleted transplantation in children.

This clonotype originated in a human donor who donated a stem cell graft to a child with acute lymphoblastic leukemia. The chain couples TRBV27 to TRBJ2-7, with TRBD1 as a possible D gene (6 bases). The sample consisted of PBMCs from the stem cell graft donor, taken from the stem cell graft. The CDR3 DNA reads as TGTGCCAGCAGTTTATCTCGAGAACGCTTGGACAGAGACTACGAGCAGTACTTC. Protein product: CASSLSRERLDRDYEQYF.